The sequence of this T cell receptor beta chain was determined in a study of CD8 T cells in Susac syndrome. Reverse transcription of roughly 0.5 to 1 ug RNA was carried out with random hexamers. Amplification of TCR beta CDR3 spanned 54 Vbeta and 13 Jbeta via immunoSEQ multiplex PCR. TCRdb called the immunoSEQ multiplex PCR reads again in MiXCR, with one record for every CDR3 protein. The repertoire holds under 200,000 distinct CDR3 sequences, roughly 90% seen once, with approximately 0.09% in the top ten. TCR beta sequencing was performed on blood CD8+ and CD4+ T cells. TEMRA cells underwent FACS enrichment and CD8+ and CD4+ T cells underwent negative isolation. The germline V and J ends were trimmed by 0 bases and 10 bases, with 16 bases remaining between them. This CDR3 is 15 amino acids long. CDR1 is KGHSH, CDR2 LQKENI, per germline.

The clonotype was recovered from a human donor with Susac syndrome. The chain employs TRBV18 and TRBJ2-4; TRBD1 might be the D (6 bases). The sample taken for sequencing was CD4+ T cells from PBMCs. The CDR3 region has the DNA TGTGCCAGCTCACCACCGGATCTGGACAGAGGAATTCAGTACTTC. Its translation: CASSPPDLDRGIQYF.